This T cell receptor beta chain was retrieved from a study of blood T cell repertoires in COVID-19. The germline CDR1 and CDR2 sequences are MNHNS and SASEGT. The CDR3 is 15 residues long. Trimming took 1 base from V and 10 from J, leaving 19 bases between them. Original processing methods: From reference gene primer amplification, estimates of nucleated cell counts were derived. Using immunoSEQ multiplex PCR, the repertoire was profiled, and TCRdb retains in-frame clones only, with some absent. D and trimming were read from the DNA, whereas the V and J calls and clone size are those reported in that table. Here the sample spans roughly 130,000 clones, roughly 80% being singletons. This clone came up many times.

The sequenced sample was peripheral blood. The receptor was derived from a woman aged 30 to 39 who had recovered from COVID-19. This sequence joins TRBV6-1 and TRBJ1-1; tentative D call: TRBD1 (5 bases). The CDR3: CASSEEAGPWIRAFF. DNA of the CDR3: TGTGCCAGCAGTGAAGAGGCAGGGCCCTGGATCAGAGCTTTCTTT.